This is a list of T cell receptor beta chains from one sample in a study of beta chain features in type 1 diabetes. TCRdb's copy holds only in-frame clones and misses some; the assay was immunoSEQ multiplex PCR. Here the sample spans around 260,000 clones, 20% to 25% being singletons. The sequenced material came from naive CD4+ T cells from blood. Receptors originate from a woman aged 25 to 45 with type 1 diabetes. Both conserved end residues are part of each CDR3. The order of the fields is CDR3 length, clone size, V gene, D gene, J gene, CDR3 DNA, CDR3 protein. D genes are given only for firm matches. Some rows mark clone size as missing; the rest say once, few, many or name a class of expanded clone.

len: 13
abundance: NA
v_gene: TRBV29-1
d_gene: NA
j_gene: TRBJ2-1
CDR3nt: TGCAGCGTTGGCGGACTCTCCTACAATGAGCAGTTCTTC
CDR3aa: CSVGGLSYNEQFF

len: 16
abundance: NA
v_gene: TRBV7-8
d_gene: TRBD2
j_gene: TRBJ2-3
CDR3nt: TGTGCCAGCAGCCTGATGGCTAGCGGGAGCACAGATACGCAGTATTTT
CDR3aa: CASSLMASGSTDTQYF

len: 14
abundance: few
v_gene: TRBV28
d_gene: NA
j_gene: TRBJ1-5
CDR3nt: TGTGCCAGCAGCCTGGGGGGGGGCAATCAGCCCCAGCATTTT
CDR3aa: CASSLGGGNQPQHF

len: 16
abundance: NA
v_gene: TRBV4-1
d_gene: TRBD1
j_gene: TRBJ1-5
CDR3nt: TGCGCCAGCAGCCCAGTTGGGGGACAGCTCCATCAGCCCCAGCATTTT
CDR3aa: CASSPVGGQLHQPQHF

len: 15
abundance: few
v_gene: TRBV5-1
d_gene: TRBD1
j_gene: TRBJ2-5
CDR3nt: TGCGCCAGCAGCTTGCTACAGGGGTACCAAGAGACCCAGTACTTC
CDR3aa: CASSLLQGYQETQYF

len: 15
abundance: NA
v_gene: TRBV4-1
d_gene: TRBD1
j_gene: TRBJ2-7
CDR3nt: TGCGCCAGCAGCCAAATCCGGGACAGGGGTTACGAGCAGTACTTC
CDR3aa: CASSQIRDRGYEQYF

len: 13
abundance: few
v_gene: TRBV29-1
d_gene: NA
j_gene: TRBJ1-1
CDR3nt: TGCAGCGTGAATCGGCAGGGGAACACTGAAGCTTTCTTT
CDR3aa: CSVNRQGNTEAFF

len: 18
abundance: few
v_gene: TRBV7-9
d_gene: TRBD2
j_gene: TRBJ2-1
CDR3nt: TGTGCCAGCAGCTCCCCGGACCCCCTAGCGGGAGGCTACAATGAGCAGTTCTTC
CDR3aa: CASSSPDPLAGGYNEQFF

len: 15
abundance: few
v_gene: TRBV11-1
d_gene: TRBD2
j_gene: TRBJ2-1
CDR3nt: TGTGCCAGCAGCTTCGGTAGCGGGAGTTACAATGAGCAGTTCTTC
CDR3aa: CASSFGSGSYNEQFF

len: 14
abundance: NA
v_gene: TRBV5-4
d_gene: NA
j_gene: TRBJ1-4
CDR3nt: TGTGCCAGCAGCTTGGACAGAGAGGGTGAAAAACTGTTTTTT
CDR3aa: CASSLDREGEKLFF

len: 15
abundance: few
v_gene: TRBV5-4
d_gene: TRBD1
j_gene: TRBJ2-1
CDR3nt: TGTGCCAGCAGCTGGGGACAGGAGACCCTAGGGGAGCAGTTCTTC
CDR3aa: CASSWGQETLGEQFF

len: 14
abundance: NA
v_gene: TRBV4-2
d_gene: NA
j_gene: TRBJ1-1
CDR3nt: TGTGCCAGCAGCCATGAGGATATGAGCACTGAAGCTTTCTTT
CDR3aa: CASSHEDMSTEAFF

len: 15
abundance: NA
v_gene: TRBV18
d_gene: NA
j_gene: TRBJ2-1
CDR3nt: TGTGCCAGCTCACCACCGTCAGGGGCAGGCGATGAGCAGTTCTTC
CDR3aa: CASSPPSGAGDEQFF

len: 14
abundance: NA
v_gene: TRBV18
d_gene: NA
j_gene: TRBJ2-3
CDR3nt: TGTGCCAGCTCACCAGCGAACGCCGCAGATACGCAGTATTTT
CDR3aa: CASSPANAADTQYF

len: 14
abundance: NA
v_gene: TRBV19
d_gene: NA
j_gene: TRBJ2-1
CDR3nt: TGTGCCAGTAGTATGAGCTGGGAAAGGGGTGAGCAGTTCTTC
CDR3aa: CASSMSWERGEQFF

len: 15
abundance: few
v_gene: TRBV28
d_gene: TRBD2
j_gene: TRBJ2-7
CDR3nt: TGTGCCAGCAGTCATCAGCGGGAGAGCCAATACGAGCAGTACTTC
CDR3aa: CASSHQRESQYEQYF

len: 15
abundance: few
v_gene: TRBV5-1
d_gene: NA
j_gene: TRBJ2-2
CDR3nt: TGCGCCAGCAGCTTGGACAGGGCGAACACCGGGGAGCTGTTTTTT
CDR3aa: CASSLDRANTGELFF

len: 14
abundance: NA
v_gene: TRBV11-2
d_gene: TRBD1
j_gene: TRBJ1-1
CDR3nt: TGTGCCAGCAGCTGGCGGACAGGGAACACTGAAGCTTTCTTT
CDR3aa: CASSWRTGNTEAFF

len: 14
abundance: NA
v_gene: TRBV30
d_gene: NA
j_gene: TRBJ1-2
CDR3nt: TGTGCCTGGAGTGTACGCCGACCCACCCAGGGTCTCACCTTC
CDR3aa: CAWSVRRPTQGLTF

len: 15
abundance: few
v_gene: TRBV30
d_gene: TRBD1
j_gene: TRBJ2-5
CDR3nt: TGTGCCTGGGATAGACAGGGTTCCTCCGGGGAGACCCAGTACTTC
CDR3aa: CAWDRQGSSGETQYF

len: 16
abundance: NA
v_gene: TRBV7-9
d_gene: NA
j_gene: TRBJ2-7
CDR3nt: TGTGCCAGCACCCAGGACCAGGGAGGTCCCTCCTACGAGCAGTACTTC
CDR3aa: CASTQDQGGPSYEQYF

len: 16
abundance: few
v_gene: TRBV11-2
d_gene: NA
j_gene: TRBJ2-5
CDR3nt: TGTGCCAGCAGCCCCTCATTTTCGGCGGGAAAAGAGACCCAGTACTTC
CDR3aa: CASSPSFSAGKETQYF

len: 13
abundance: NA
v_gene: TRBV23-1
d_gene: NA
j_gene: TRBJ2-5
CDR3nt: TGCGCCAGCAGTCCGGCGGAACAAGAGACCCAGTACTTC
CDR3aa: CASSPAEQETQYF

len: 15
abundance: few
v_gene: TRBV9
d_gene: TRBD2
j_gene: TRBJ2-3
CDR3nt: TGTGCCAGCAGCGGCATAGCGGGATTCACAGATACGCAGTATTTT
CDR3aa: CASSGIAGFTDTQYF